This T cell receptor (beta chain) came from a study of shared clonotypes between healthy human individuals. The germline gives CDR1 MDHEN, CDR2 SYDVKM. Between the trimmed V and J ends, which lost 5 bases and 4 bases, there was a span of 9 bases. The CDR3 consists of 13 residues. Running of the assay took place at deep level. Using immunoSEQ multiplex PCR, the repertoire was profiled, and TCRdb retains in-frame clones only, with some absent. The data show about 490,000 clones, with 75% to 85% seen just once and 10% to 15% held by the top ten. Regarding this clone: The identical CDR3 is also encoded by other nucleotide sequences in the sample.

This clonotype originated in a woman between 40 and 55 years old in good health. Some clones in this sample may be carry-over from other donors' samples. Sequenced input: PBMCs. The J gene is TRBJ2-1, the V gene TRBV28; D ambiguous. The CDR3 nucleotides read TGTGCCAGCAGTCCCCCCCCGTACAATGAGCAGTTCTTC. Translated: CASSPPPYNEQFF. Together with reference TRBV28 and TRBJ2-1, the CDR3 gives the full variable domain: DVKVTQSSRYLVKRTGEKVFLECVQDMDHENMFWYRQDPGLGLRLIYFSYDVKMKEKGDIPEGYSVSREKKERFSLILESASTNQTSMYLCASSPPPYNEQFFGPGTRLTVL.